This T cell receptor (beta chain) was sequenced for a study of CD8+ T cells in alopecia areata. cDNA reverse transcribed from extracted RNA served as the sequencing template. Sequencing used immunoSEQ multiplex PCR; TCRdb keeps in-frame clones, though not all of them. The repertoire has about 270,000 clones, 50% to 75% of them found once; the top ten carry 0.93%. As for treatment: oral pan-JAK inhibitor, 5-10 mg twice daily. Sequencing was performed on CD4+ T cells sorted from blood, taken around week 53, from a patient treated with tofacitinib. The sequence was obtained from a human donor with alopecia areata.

The CDR3 sequence is CAWSVADYNSPLHF. In DNA form, the CDR3 reads TGTGCCTGGAGTGTAGCGGATTATAATTCACCCCTCCACTTT. The chain has TRBV30 and TRBJ1-6; D not resolved. V was trimmed by 0 bases and J by 4 bases, leaving 7 bases between them. CDR3 length: 14 residues. The germline V gene has CDR1 GTSNPN and CDR2 SVGIG (reference sequence).